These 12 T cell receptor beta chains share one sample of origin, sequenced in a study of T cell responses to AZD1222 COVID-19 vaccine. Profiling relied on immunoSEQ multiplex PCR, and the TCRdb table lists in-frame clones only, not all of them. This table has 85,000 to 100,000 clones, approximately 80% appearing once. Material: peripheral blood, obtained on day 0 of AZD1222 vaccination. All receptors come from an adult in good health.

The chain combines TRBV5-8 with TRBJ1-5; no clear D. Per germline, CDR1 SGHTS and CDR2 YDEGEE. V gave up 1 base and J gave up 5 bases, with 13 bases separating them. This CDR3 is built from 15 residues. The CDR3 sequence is CASSLNGFPHQPQHF. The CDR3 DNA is TGTGCCAGCAGCTTGAACGGCTTCCCACATCAGCCCCAGCATTTT.

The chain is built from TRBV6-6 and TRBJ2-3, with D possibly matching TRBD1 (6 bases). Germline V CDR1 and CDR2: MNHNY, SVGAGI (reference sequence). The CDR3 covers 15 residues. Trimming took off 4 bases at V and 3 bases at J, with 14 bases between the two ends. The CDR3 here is CASSLNPQGTDTQYF. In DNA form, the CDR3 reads TGTGCCAGCAGTTTAAATCCACAGGGAACAGATACGCAGTATTTT.

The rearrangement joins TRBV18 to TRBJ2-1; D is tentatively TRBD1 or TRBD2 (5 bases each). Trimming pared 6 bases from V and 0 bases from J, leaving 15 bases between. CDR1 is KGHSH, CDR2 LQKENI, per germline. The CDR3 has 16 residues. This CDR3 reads CASSQIGTSSYNEQFF. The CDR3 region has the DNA TGTGCCAGCTCCCAGATCGGGACGAGCTCCTACAATGAGCAGTTCTTC.

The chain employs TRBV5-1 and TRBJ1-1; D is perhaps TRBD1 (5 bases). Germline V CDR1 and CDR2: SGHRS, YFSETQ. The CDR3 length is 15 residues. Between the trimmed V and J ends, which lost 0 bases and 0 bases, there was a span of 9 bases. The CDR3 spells CASSLVGVMNTEAFF. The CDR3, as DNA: TGCGCCAGCAGCTTGGTGGGGGTCATGAACACTGAAGCTTTCTTT.

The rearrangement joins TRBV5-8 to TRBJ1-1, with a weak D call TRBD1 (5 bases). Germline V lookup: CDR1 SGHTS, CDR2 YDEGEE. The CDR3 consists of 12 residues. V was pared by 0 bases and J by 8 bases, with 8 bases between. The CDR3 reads CASSLVQGEAFF. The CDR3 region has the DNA TGTGCCAGCAGCTTGGTTCAGGGAGAAGCTTTCTTT. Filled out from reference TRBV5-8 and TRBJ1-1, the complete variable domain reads EAGVTQSPTHLIKTRGQQATLRCSPISGHTSVYWYQQALGLGLQFLLWYDEGEERNRGNFPPRFSGRQFPNYSSELNVNALELEDSALYLCASSLVQGEAFFGQGTRLTVV.

The CDR3 DNA reads as TGTGCCAGCAGCCAAGGGGACAGTCATGAGCAGTTCTTC. It encodes CASSQGDSHEQFF. The chain has TRBV3-1 (or the pseudogene TRBV3-2) and TRBJ2-1; 7 bases fit TRBD1. V was clipped by 1 base and J by 8 bases; unmatched bases: 2. The CDR3 is 13 residues long. Germline V gene data show CDR1 as LGHDT and CDR2 as YNNKEL (reference sequence).

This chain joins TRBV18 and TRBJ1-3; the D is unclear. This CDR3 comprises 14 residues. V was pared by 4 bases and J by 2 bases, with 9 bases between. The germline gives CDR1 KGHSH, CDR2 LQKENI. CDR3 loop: CASSQSEPGNTIYF. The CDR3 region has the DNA TGTGCCAGCTCACAATCGGAGCCTGGAAACACCATATATTTT.

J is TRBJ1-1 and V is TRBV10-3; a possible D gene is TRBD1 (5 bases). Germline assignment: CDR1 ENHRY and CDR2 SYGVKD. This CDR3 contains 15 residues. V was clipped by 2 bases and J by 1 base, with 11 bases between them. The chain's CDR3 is CAISEGALRNTEAFF. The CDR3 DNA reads TGTGCCATCAGTGAGGGGGCGCTTAGGAACACTGAAGCTTTCTTT.

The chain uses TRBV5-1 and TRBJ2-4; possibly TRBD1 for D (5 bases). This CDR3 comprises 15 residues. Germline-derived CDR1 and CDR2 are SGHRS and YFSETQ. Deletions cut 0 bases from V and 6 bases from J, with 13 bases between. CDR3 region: CASSLGSAGINIQYF. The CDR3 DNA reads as TGCGCCAGCAGCTTGGGATCGGCAGGGATAAACATTCAGTACTTC.

The CDR3 bases are TGTGCCTGGCTCCCGCTAGCGGGAAACCACGAGCAGTACTTC. This codes for CAWLPLAGNHEQYF. J is TRBJ2-7 and V is TRBV30; 9 bases fit TRBD2. The germline V gene encodes CDR1 GTSNPN and CDR2 SVGIG (reference sequence). V lost 5 bases to trimming and J lost 5 bases; unmatched junction nucleotides: 10. The length of the CDR3 is 14 residues.

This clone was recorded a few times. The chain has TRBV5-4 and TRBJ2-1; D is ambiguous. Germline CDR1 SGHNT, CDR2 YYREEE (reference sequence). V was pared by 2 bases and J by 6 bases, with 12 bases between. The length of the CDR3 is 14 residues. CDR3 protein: CASSLSKSFNEQFF. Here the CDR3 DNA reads TGTGCCAGCAGCTTAAGTAAGAGCTTCAATGAGCAGTTCTTC.

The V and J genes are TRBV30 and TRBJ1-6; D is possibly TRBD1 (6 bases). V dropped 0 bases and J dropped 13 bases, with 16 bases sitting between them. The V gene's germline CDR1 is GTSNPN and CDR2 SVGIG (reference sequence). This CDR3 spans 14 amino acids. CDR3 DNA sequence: TGTGCCTGGAGTGTAGTGGTAGGGGGATCGCCCCTCCACTTT. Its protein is CAWSVVVGGSPLHF.